This T cell receptor (beta chain) derives from a study of CD8+ T cells in alopecia areata. Across the study: Patients in the treated group were given tofacitinib by mouth, 5 to 10 mg twice a day. Whole-study results and caveats: Unlike in mice, where it was clearer, TCR sharing across patients was less clear, possibly HLA-related. Lesional scalp, notably in alopecia totalis/universalis, had clonality above that of normal scalp.

V lost 5 bases to trimming and J lost 1 base, with 14 bases between them. The CDR3 consists of 15 residues. Germline V gene data show CDR1 as SNHLY and CDR2 as FYNNEI. Concerning this clone: The antigen remains unidentified.

RNA extraction was followed by reverse transcription into cDNA, which acted as the sequencing template. The data were produced by immunoSEQ multiplex PCR, yet TCRdb's version contains in-frame clones alone and is incomplete. This table has about 180,000 clones, roughly 59% appearing once. The sequenced sample was CD4+ T cells sorted from blood, obtained at week 0. The chain recombines TRBV2 with TRBJ1-1; D not resolved. This TCR came from a human donor with alopecia areata. CDR3 coding DNA: TGTGCCAGCAGTCTGGCCCCATTCGGGAACACTGAAGCTTTCTTT. It encodes CASSLAPFGNTEAFF.